This T cell receptor (beta chain) derives from a study of CD8 T cells in ankylosing spondylitis. Notes on the study in general: As reported, disease-linked clones showed significant enrichment in matched ankylosing spondylitis synovial fluid. Previous work reported some of these motif variants in the synovial fluid and blood of reactive arthritis. Relatively rare in peripheral blood, disease-linked clones were also CD8+. A motif in TCR beta, a set of roughly eight highly homologous variants, appeared characteristic of ankylosing spondylitis blood.

With regard to this clonotype: What it binds is unknown.

The V and J ends lost 4 bases and 5 bases respectively, with 16 bases between them. The CDR3 sequence is 15 residues long. Germline assignment: CDR1 SGHRS and CDR2 YFSETQ. Generation of TCR beta libraries employed quantitative 5'-RACE incorporating molecular barcodes. Each CDR3 protein gets one entry after TCRdb re-called the 5' RACE reads with MiXCR. In the table there are roughly 670,000 distinct CDR3 sequences, 19% of which are singletons. The sequencing sample was made of blood, either unsorted or a sorted T cell fraction (not recorded which). The rearrangement links TRBV5-1 to TRBJ2-1; TRBD2 might be the D (5 bases). This TCR was recovered from a male donor with ankylosing spondylitis. CDR3: CASSESGPTHNEQFF. The CDR3 nucleotides read TGCGCCAGCAGCGAAAGCGGTCCTACCCACAATGAGCAGTTCTTC. The variable domain in full, completed from reference TRBV5-1 and TRBJ2-1, reads KAGVTQTPRYLIKTRGQQVTLSCSPISGHRSVSWYQQTPGQGLQFLFEYFSETQRNKGNFPGRFSGRQFSNSRSEMNVSTLELGDSALYLCASSESGPTHNEQFFGPGTRLTVL.